This record covers a single TCR beta chain. The CDR3 is 15 amino acids. Germline-derived CDR1 and CDR2 are MNHEY and SVGAGI. The V and J ends lost 2 bases and 1 base respectively, with 12 bases between them. Enrolled through a virtual design, the participants were between 18 and 89 years of age and came from approximately 25 US areas. This sample is part of a study of blood T cell repertoires in COVID-19. Using immunoSEQ multiplex PCR, the repertoire was profiled, and TCRdb retains in-frame clones only, with some absent. The table lists about 180,000 clones, under 90% of them singletons, with 15% to 20% in the top ten.

The V and J genes are TRBV6-5 and TRBJ2-7; D perhaps matches TRBD1 (6 bases). The TCR originated in a man aged 60 to 75 who had recovered from COVID-19. Input material: PBMCs or T cells enriched from blood (not recorded which). The CDR3 bases are TGTGCCAGCAGTTACAGGGGGTTCCCGTCCTACGAGCAGTACTTC. Translated, it gives CASSYRGFPSYEQYF.